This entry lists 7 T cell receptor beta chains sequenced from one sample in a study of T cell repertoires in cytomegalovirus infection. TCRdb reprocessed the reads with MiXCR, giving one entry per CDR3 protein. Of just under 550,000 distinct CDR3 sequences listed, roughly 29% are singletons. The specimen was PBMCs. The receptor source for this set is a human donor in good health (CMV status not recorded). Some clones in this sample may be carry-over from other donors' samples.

CDR3 protein: CASSNTGVSSYEQYV. As DNA, the CDR3 is TGTGCCAGCTCAAACACAGGGGTGAGCTCCTACGAGCAGTACGTC. V gene TRBV18 combines with J gene TRBJ2-7; 7 bases are a match to TRBD1. The CDR3 has 15 amino acids. Germline CDR1 KGHSH, CDR2 LQKENI. With V trimmed by 5 bases and J by 0 bases, 7 bases remained unmatched.

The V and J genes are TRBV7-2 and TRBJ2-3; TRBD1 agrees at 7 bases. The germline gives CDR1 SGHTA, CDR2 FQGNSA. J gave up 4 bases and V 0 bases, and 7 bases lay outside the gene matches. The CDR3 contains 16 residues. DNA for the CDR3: TGTGCCAGCAGCTTAGCGCAGGCCAGGGGGTCAGATACGCAGTATTTT. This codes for CASSLAQARGSDTQYF.

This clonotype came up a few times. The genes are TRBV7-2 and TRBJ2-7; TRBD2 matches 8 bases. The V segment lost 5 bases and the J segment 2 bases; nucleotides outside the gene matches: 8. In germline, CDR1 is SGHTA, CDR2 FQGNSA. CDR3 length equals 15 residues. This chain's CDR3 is CASSLWNSGTYEQYF. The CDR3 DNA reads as TGTGCCAGCAGCCTTTGGAATAGCGGGACCTACGAGCAGTACTTC.

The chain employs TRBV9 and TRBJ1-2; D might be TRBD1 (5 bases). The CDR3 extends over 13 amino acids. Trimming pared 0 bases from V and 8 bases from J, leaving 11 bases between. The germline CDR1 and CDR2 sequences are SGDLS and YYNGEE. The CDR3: CASSVVGDRGYTF. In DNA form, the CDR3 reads TGTGCCAGCAGCGTAGTGGGGGACCGCGGCTACACCTTC.

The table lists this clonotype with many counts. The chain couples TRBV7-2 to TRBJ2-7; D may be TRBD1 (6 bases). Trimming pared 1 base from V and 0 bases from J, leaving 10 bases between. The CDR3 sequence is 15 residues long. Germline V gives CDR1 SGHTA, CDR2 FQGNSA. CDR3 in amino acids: CASSLGWDNSYEQYV. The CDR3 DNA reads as TGTGCCAGCAGCTTAGGGTGGGACAACTCCTACGAGCAGTACGTC.

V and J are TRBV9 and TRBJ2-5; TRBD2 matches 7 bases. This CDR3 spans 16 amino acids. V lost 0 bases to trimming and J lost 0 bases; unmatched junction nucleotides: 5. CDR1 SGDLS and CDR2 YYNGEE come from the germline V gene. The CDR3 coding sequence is TGTGCCAGCAGCGTAGGCGTCGGGAGGTACCAAGAGACCCAGTACTTC. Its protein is CASSVGVGRYQETQYF.

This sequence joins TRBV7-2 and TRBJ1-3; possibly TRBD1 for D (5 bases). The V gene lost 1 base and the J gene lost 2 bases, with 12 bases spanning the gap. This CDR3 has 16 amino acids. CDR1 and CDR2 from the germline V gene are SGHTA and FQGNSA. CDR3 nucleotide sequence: TGTGCCAGCAGCTTAGGGGGCGGCGGGGCTGGAAACACCATATATTTT. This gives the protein CASSLGGGGAGNTIYF.